This TCR beta chain was recorded in a study of blood T cell repertoires in COVID-19 (TCRdb year 2020). Notes on the research overall: Samples from collaborators originated in the United States, Italy and Spain and spanned both the acute and convalescent phases of COVID-19. The prospective study material was composed of cDNA or gDNA derived from T cells, B-cell-depleted T cells, or PBMCs. Deeply sampled blood TCRbeta repertoires from subjects exposed to, actively infected with, or recovered from COVID-19 were included in the dataset. The repertoires were released in a freely available public database meant as a resource for research on the immune response to SARS-CoV-2. The samples were drawn from the first 160 participants of the ongoing ImmuneRACE study and from 950 to 1,500 subjects provided by 6 global collaborators. A de-identified subject ID, COVID-19 status, age in years and sex were almost always included in the sample metadata. Where available, HLA class I and class II types were taken from metadata supplied by the sample provider and were not determined by assay-based typing.

Paper-wide results and their limitations: How much clinical and demographic metadata was included differed by source and by participant, and the metadata was provided uncurated.

TCRbeta CDR3 regions were amplified from genomic DNA using the immunoSEQ Assay, a bias-controlled multiplex PCR. As for how the authors treated the data: Within the assay, amplification of reference gene primers was used to estimate how many nucleated cells each sample contained. Sequence reads were collapsed and filtered to measure the absolute abundance of every unique TCRbeta CDR3 rearrangement. For each sample, productive Simpson clonality was calculated as the square root of Simpson's diversity index over productive rearrangements. This immuneACCESS table, as held by TCRdb, lists in-frame sequences with V and J called but not all clones. Of the missing ones, under half trace to an unresolved V gene in checked studies; the others have no known cause. V and J calls plus clone size are reproduced from that table; the DNA served to infer D and trimming. This sample gives 320,000 or so clones in total; around 85% of them show up just once. Over 1.5% of the sample is taken by the ten largest.

From the cysteine through the phenylalanine, the CDR3 covers 18 amino acids. Here the CDR3 DNA is all that survives: 54 bases in frame from base 1. The CDR1 and CDR2 encoded by the germline V gene (reference sequence) are MNHEY and SMNVEV. The germline V end is reduced by 5 bases and the J end by 6 bases; junction bases left unmatched: 16. Enrolling through a virtual design, the prospective study's participants ranged in age from about 18 to 100 years and lived across 20 to 30 United States geographic areas. In the prospective study, cohorts were assigned on the basis of participant-reported clinical history obtained from a screening survey and a study questionnaire. Exposed participants were defined as having been in contact with someone with a PCR-confirmed or clinician-diagnosed COVID-19 case within 2 weeks of study entry. Mobile phlebotomists in the prospective study collected whole blood, serum and a nasopharyngeal or oropharyngeal swab from every participant. Participants in the prospective study had the option to provide additional blood draws and questionnaires over a roughly 2-month period. Prospective study blood samples were shipped either frozen or at room temperature before DNA extraction.

Notes on this clone: There is no known antigen for this receptor. Base qualities are not provided; no much larger clone lies one nucleotide away.

The chain couples TRBV27 to TRBJ2-3; TRBD1 agrees with 11 junctional bases. This receptor was obtained from a woman aged 25 to 39 who had been exposed to COVID-19. The sample comprised PBMCs or T cells enriched from blood (not recorded which). The CDR3 reads CASSPRTGGGTGVDTQYF. The DNA sequence follows: TGTGCCAGCAGTCCCCGGACAGGGGGCGGGACAGGGGTTGATACGCAGTATTTT.